The T cell receptor beta chain described here comes from a study of cytomegalovirus exposure and HLA in healthy donors. With regard to this clone: Its matching antigen is unknown.

CDR3 length: 12 amino acids. The J segment lost 8 bases and the V segment lost 6 bases, leaving 4 bases of the junction unmatched. Germline values: CDR1 MNHNY, CDR2 SVGAGI (reference sequence). It was with 60 Vbeta and 13 Jbeta primers that the PCR ran. Measured with immunoSEQ multiplex PCR; TCRdb has only the in-frame clones, and not every one. The sample is made up of roughly 88,000 clones, and the top ten hold approximately 15% of it. General study points: A classifier reportedly called cytomegalovirus status with high sensitivity and specificity. In vitro checks showed that a few CMV-associated chains really do target CMV antigens.

The chain combines TRBV6-6 with TRBJ1-2; TRBD1 matches 9 bases. The sequencing input was PBMCs. This receptor was taken from a man aged 45 to 65 in good health and CMV-seropositive. The CDR3 loop reads CASRSDRGGYTF. The CDR3 DNA is TGTGCCAGCAGATCGGACAGGGGCGGCTACACCTTC.